Following are 2 T cell receptor beta chains from one sample sequenced in a study of molecular identifiers for immune sequencing clone quantification. TCRdb reanalysed the PCR reads using MiXCR and keeps one entry per CDR3 protein. The sample has some 580,000 distinct CDR3 sequences; roughly 25% are singletons. The sequenced sample consisted of naive CD8+ T cells from blood, with Jurkat cell RNA spiked in. Regarding subset: FACS-sorted CD8+CD4-CCR7+CD45RA+ naive T cells. The receptors shown here come from a human donor in good health. Some libraries in this study had Jurkat cell RNA spiked in.

This clonotype came up a few times. The chain links TRBV6-5 to TRBJ2-7; 9 bases are a match to TRBD1. The germline V gene has CDR1 MNHEY and CDR2 SVGAGI. This CDR3 comprises 16 residues. Unmatched junction bases numbered 9, after V lost 2 bases and J lost 4 bases. In DNA form, the CDR3 reads TGTGCCAGCAGTTACGCGAGATCCGGGACAGGGTACGAGCAGTACTTC. Translated, it gives CASSYARSGTGYEQYF.

This clonotype was picked up many times. V is TRBV6-7 and J is TRBJ2-5; a possible D gene is TRBD1 (5 bases). TRBV6-7 is noted as an ORF with a role that remains uncertain. V was cut by 0 bases and J by 2 bases, with 19 bases left in between. The CDR3 spans 18 residues. The DNA of the CDR3 is TGTGCCAGCAGTTACTCGATCTGGGGCAGACTCAAACAAGAGACCCAGTACTTC. This gives the protein CASSYSIWGRLKQETQYF.